The next 28 T cell receptor beta chains were all read from a single sample in a study of T cells in Graves' hyperthyroidism and ophthalmopathy. The TCR beta CDR3 regions underwent amplification using RNA transcripts as the source. The HTBI primer set served for first-round RT-PCR of the TCR CDR3. TCRdb re-called the multiplex PCR reads with MiXCR, one entry per CDR3 protein. There are about 270,000 distinct CDR3 sequences in the sample; 20% to 25% occur only once, and 50% to 75% lies in the top ten. The material sequenced was blood. These receptors came from a young man with Graves' ophthalmopathy.

The chain recombines TRBV9 with TRBJ1-2; 8 bases agree with TRBD1. The CDR3 runs 16 residues. Per the germline V gene, CDR1 is SGDLS and CDR2 is YYNGEE. J gave up 1 base and V 5 bases, and 10 bases lay outside the gene matches. CDR3 in amino acids: CASSGQGVQNNYGYTF. The CDR3, as DNA: TGTGCCAGCAGTGGACAGGGTGTTCAGAATAACTATGGCTACACCTTC.

The rearrangement joins TRBV5-1 to TRBJ2-5, with TRBD1 identical over 7 bases. The ends lost 3 bases at V and 5 bases at J; junction bases unmatched: 10. Germline V CDR1 and CDR2: SGHRS, YFSETQ. This CDR3 has 15 residues. The CDR3, as DNA: TGCGCCAGCAGCTCGACAGGGCCTTCTCGGGAGACCCAGTACTTC. Translating gives CASSSTGPSRETQYF.

V is TRBV19 and J is TRBJ2-2; D is unclear. Germline assignment: CDR1 LNHDA and CDR2 SQIVND (reference sequence). V dropped 3 bases and J dropped 4 bases, with 6 bases sitting between them. This CDR3 contains 13 residues. The CDR3 DNA reads TGTGCCAGTAGTATTGAGGTCACCGGGGAGCTGTTTTTT. It encodes CASSIEVTGELFF.

The gene calls are TRBV27 and TRBJ2-1; D tentatively reads TRBD1 or TRBD2 (5 bases each). Looked up from germline, CDR1 is MNHEY and CDR2 is SMNVEV (reference sequence). Trimming took off 5 bases at V and 0 bases at J, with 8 bases between the two ends. The length of the CDR3 is 14 residues. The DNA of the CDR3 is TGTGCCAGCAGTAAGGGGAGCTCCTACAATGAGCAGTTCTTC. It codes for CASSKGSSYNEQFF.

This clonotype has ten or more counts. DNA of the CDR3: TGCAGTGCTAGAGACTACCTTCGGGGGGAGTCCTACGAGCAGTACTTC. Translated: CSARDYLRGESYEQYF. V is TRBV20-1 and J is TRBJ2-7, with 7 bases fitting TRBD2. Looked up from germline, CDR1 is DFQATT and CDR2 is SNEGSKA (reference sequence). V lost 0 bases and J lost 1; bases outside the gene matches: 9. The CDR3 covers 16 residues.

Note on this clonotype: A clone one base away is much larger, so this may be a read error. In DNA form, the CDR3 reads TGTGCCAGCAGTGAGAGCGGGAGGTCTAGGCGCGAGCAGTTCTTC. This codes for CASSESGRSRREQFF. V is TRBV6-1 and J is TRBJ2-1; the match to TRBD2 covers 9 bases. The V segment lost 3 bases and the J segment 10 bases; nucleotides outside the gene matches: 10. This CDR3 comprises 15 residues. Looked up from germline, CDR1 is MNHNS and CDR2 is SASEGT.

This clonotype was observed a handful of times. This chain uses TRBV7-9 with TRBJ2-1; 7 bases align to TRBD2. V shed 5 bases, J shed 4 bases, and the junction held 8 bases outside the gene matches. CDR1 and CDR2 (germline): SEHNR, FQNEAQ (reference sequence). The CDR3 is made up of 15 amino acids. For the CDR3, the DNA is TGTGCCAGCAGCCCCCCGGGAGGCCATTACAATGAGCAGTTCTTC. Protein product: CASSPPGGHYNEQFF.

At least ten counts were recorded for this clonotype. V gene TRBV29-1 combines with J gene TRBJ2-1; 16 bases are a match to TRBD2. The CDR3 loop spans 17 amino acids. In germline, CDR1 is SQVTM, CDR2 ANQGSEA. The J segment lost 8 bases and the V segment lost 5 bases, leaving 12 bases of the junction unmatched. The CDR3 sequence is CSVLGTSGRAASDEQFF. The DNA of the CDR3 is TGCAGCGTTCTGGGGACTAGCGGGAGGGCCGCGTCAGATGAGCAGTTCTTC.

A note on this clonotype: The junction does not match germline at one end; this may be a read error. The CDR3 region has the DNA TGTGCCAGCAGCTTGGGGGCAGGAGACCGTCAGCACCAGCATTTT. Translating gives CASSLGAGDRQHQHF. The chain employs TRBV5-5 and TRBJ1-5, with D uncertain. The V gene's germline CDR1 is SGHKS and CDR2 YYEKEE (reference sequence). There are 15 residues in the CDR3.

This chain connects TRBV2 to TRBJ2-2, with 9 nucleotides matching TRBD2. CDR1 is SNHLY and CDR2 is FYNNEI in the germline V gene. The CDR3 is made up of 15 amino acids. V was pared by 5 bases and J by 9 bases, with 10 bases of the junction left unmatched. The CDR3 DNA sequence: TGTGCCAGCAGTCCGATGGGGCGGGAGGGCCGGGAGCTGTTTTTT. Translated, it gives CASSPMGREGRELFF.

This chain joins TRBV3-1 and TRBJ2-5, with 8 bases identical to TRBD2. The junction had 7 bases not matched to a gene; V was cut back by 2 bases and J by 5 bases. CDR1 and CDR2 (germline): LGHDT, YNNKEL (reference sequence). This CDR3 comprises 15 residues. CDR3 nucleotides: TGTGCCAGCAGCCAAAGCGGGGGTAGTGAGGAGACCCAGTACTTC. It yields the protein CASSQSGGSEETQYF.

This clonotype has only a few counts. The rearrangement uses TRBV7-2 and TRBJ1-3; 7 nucleotides agree with TRBD1. From germline, CDR1 is SGHTA and CDR2 FQGNSA. The CDR3 is 19 residues long. Losses at the gene ends were 4 bases for V and 4 bases for J; bases not matched to a gene: 19. The CDR3 nucleotides are TGTGCCAGCAGCTCCTACAGGGGTTCAGGGACCCTCGGCGGAAACACCATATATTTT. This codes for CASSSYRGSGTLGGNTIYF.

CDR3 sequence: CATSREAAQETQYF. The CDR3 nucleotides read TGTGCCACCAGCAGAGAGGCAGCACAAGAGACCCAGTACTTC. The chain joins TRBV15 to TRBJ2-5; no clear D gene. There are 14 residues in the CDR3. V lost 0 bases and J 2 bases, leaving 7 bases between the germline ends. Germline CDR1 is LNHNV and CDR2 is YYDKDF (reference sequence).

This sequence joins TRBV12-3 or TRBV12-4 and TRBJ2-2; maybe TRBD2 (5 bases). This CDR3 is 13 amino acids long. V lost 4 bases and J 6 bases, leaving 9 bases between the germline ends. For the CDR3, the DNA is TGTGCCAGCAGTTCCGGGATGGCCGGGGAGCTGTTTTTT. This translates into CASSSGMAGELFF.

The chain couples TRBV20-1 to TRBJ2-3; 15 bases agree with TRBD2. The CDR3 has 16 residues. CDR1 and CDR2 from the germline V gene are DFQATT and SNEGSKA (reference sequence). The V and J ends lost 3 bases and 3 bases, in that order; junction bases with no gene match: 4. In nucleotides, the CDR3 is TGCAGTGCTAGCGGACTAGCGGGAGGGAGGACAGATACGCAGTATTTT. The encoded protein is CSASGLAGGRTDTQYF.

In regard to this clonotype: A read error may account for a junction end that differs from germline. The chain couples TRBV11-2 to TRBJ2-1, with a tentative D call TRBD1 (7 bases). Germline V gene lookup returns CDR1 SGHAT and CDR2 FQNNGV. CDR3 length: 19 amino acids. The CDR3 here is CAGSFLITGDSSSYNEQFF. For the CDR3, the DNA is TGTGCCGGCAGCTTCCTTATAACGGGGGACAGTAGCTCCTACAATGAGCAGTTCTTC.

Ten or more counts support this clonotype. The chain combines TRBV5-1 with TRBJ2-1; TRBD2 might be the D (6 bases). V was cut by 0 bases and J by 8 bases, with 9 bases left in between. CDR1 and CDR2 from the germline V gene are SGHRS and YFSETQ. This CDR3 region has 13 residues. CDR3 amino acids: CASSLGDLDEQFF. The CDR3 DNA reads as TGCGCCAGCAGCTTGGGGGACTTGGATGAGCAGTTCTTC.

This clonotype was seen only a few times. V usage is TRBV12-3 or TRBV12-4 and J usage is TRBJ2-5; D is unresolved. V was clipped by 3 bases and J by 0 bases, with 5 bases between them. This CDR3 has 13 residues. DNA of the CDR3: TGTGCCAGCAGTTTTCGGTACCAAGAGACCCAGTACTTC. Translating gives CASSFRYQETQYF.

This clonotype was counted a few times. The chain has TRBV6-1 and TRBJ2-1, with D possibly matching TRBD2 (6 bases). V was trimmed by 4 bases and J by 8 bases, leaving 12 bases between them. CDR1 is MNHNS, CDR2 SASEGT, per germline. The CDR3 runs to 13 residues. CDR3 nucleotide sequence: TGTGCCAGCAGTGTGACACCGGGGGATGAGCAGTTCTTC. This translates into CASSVTPGDEQFF.

This chain links TRBV19 with TRBJ1-4; D may be TRBD1 (5 bases). Looked up from germline, CDR1 is LNHDA and CDR2 is SQIVND (reference sequence). Trimming took 5 bases from V and 4 from J, leaving 14 bases between them. The CDR3 totals 15 residues. In DNA form, the CDR3 reads TGTGCCAGTAGTTCGCAGGGCTTACTTAATGAAAAACTGTTTTTT. Amino acid sequence: CASSSQGLLNEKLFF.

This chain connects TRBV6-7 to TRBJ2-7; 9 bases line up with TRBD1. TRBV6-7 is recorded as an ORF, its role being uncertain. The V gene end was trimmed by 7 bases and the J gene end by 3 bases; junction bases not matched to a gene: 7. CDR3 length equals 14 residues. CDR3 amino acids: CASIGGQGRYEQYF. The CDR3 DNA follows: TGTGCCAGCATCGGGGGACAGGGACGCTACGAGCAGTACTTC.

This clonotype was detected only a few times. V gene TRBV3-1 combines with J gene TRBJ2-3; 8 nucleotides match TRBD1. The CDR3 covers 13 residues. The ends lost 3 bases at V and 6 bases at J; junction bases unmatched: 2. Germline CDR1 reads LGHDT; CDR2 reads YNNKEL (reference sequence). The CDR3 loop reads CASSHTGGDTQYF. The CDR3 nucleotides are TGTGCCAGCAGCCATACAGGGGGTGATACGCAGTATTTT.

This clonotype has just a few counts. This sequence joins TRBV6-1 and TRBJ2-7, with D possibly TRBD1 on 6 matching bases. The germline V gene encodes CDR1 MNHNS and CDR2 SASEGT. The CDR3 has 14 residues. The ends were cut back, 5 bases at V and 9 bases at J, with 20 bases in the middle. In DNA form, the CDR3 reads TGTGCCAGCAGTTTGGACGGGACACCGCTTCGGCAGTACTTC. Translation: CASSLDGTPLRQYF.

A word on this clonotype: Given the absence of the conserved phenylalanine or tryptophan at the CDR3 end, a read error is likely. The rearrangement uses TRBV24-1 and TRBJ2-1; 11 bases are shared with TRBD2. CDR3 size: 16 residues. The V gene end was trimmed by 2 bases and the J gene end by 8 bases; junction bases not matched to a gene: 7. Germline V gives CDR1 KGHDR, CDR2 SFDVKD. The CDR3 spells CATSDWASGRPDEQFL. In DNA, the CDR3 is TGTGCCACCAGTGATTGGGCTAGCGGGAGGCCGGATGAGCAGTTCCTC.

In this sample, this clonotype turned up a few times. The chain uses TRBV5-1 and TRBJ2-7; D assignment may be TRBD1 or TRBD2 (6 bases each). V shed 4 bases and J shed 3 bases, with 11 bases lying between them. The CDR3 covers 13 residues. Germline values: CDR1 SGHRS, CDR2 YFSETQ. The CDR3: CASSGGQVYEQYF. The CDR3 nucleotides are TGCGCCAGCAGCGGGGGGCAGGTCTACGAGCAGTACTTC.

This clonotype was picked up many times. The chain carries TRBV5-1 and TRBJ1-2; 10 bases are shared with TRBD1. The CDR3 is 16 residues long. Per germline, CDR1 SGHRS and CDR2 YFSETQ. J gave up 4 bases and V 0 bases, and 6 bases lay outside the gene matches. The DNA of the CDR3 is TGCGCCAGCAGCTTGGCTGGGACAGGGGCGAGCTATGGCTACACCTTC. This codes for CASSLAGTGASYGYTF.

The sample holds many counts of this clonotype. The V and J genes are TRBV3-1 and TRBJ1-2; TRBD1 aligns across 11 bases. This CDR3 contains 15 residues. Germline trimming cut 4 bases from V and 1 base from J; bases unmatched to any gene: 2. In germline, CDR1 is LGHDT, CDR2 YNNKEL (reference sequence). For the CDR3, the DNA is TGTGCCAGCAGCCGTGGGACAGGGGGTAACTATGGCTACACCTTC. Translated, it gives CASSRGTGGNYGYTF.

This clonotype was counted at least ten times. CDR3 DNA sequence: TGTGCCAGCAGTGAACGGGCAAGCTACTATGGCTACACCTTC. Protein sequence: CASSERASYYGYTF. The chain carries TRBV6-1 and TRBJ1-2; no definite D call. Between the trimmed V and J ends, which lost 2 bases and 3 bases, there was a span of 10 bases. CDR1 and CDR2 from the germline V gene are MNHNS and SASEGT. The CDR3 covers 14 residues.